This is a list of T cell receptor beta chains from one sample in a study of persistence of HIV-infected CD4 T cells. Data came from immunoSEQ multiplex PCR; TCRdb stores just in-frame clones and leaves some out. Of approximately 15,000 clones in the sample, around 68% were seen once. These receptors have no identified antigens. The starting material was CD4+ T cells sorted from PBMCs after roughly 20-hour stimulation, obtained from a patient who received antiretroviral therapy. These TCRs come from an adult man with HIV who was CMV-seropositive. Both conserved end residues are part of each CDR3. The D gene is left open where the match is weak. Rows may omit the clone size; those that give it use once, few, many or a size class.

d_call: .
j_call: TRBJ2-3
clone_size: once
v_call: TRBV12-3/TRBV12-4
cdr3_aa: CASSLGDTQYF
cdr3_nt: TGTGCCAGCAGTTTAGGAGATACGCAGTATTTT

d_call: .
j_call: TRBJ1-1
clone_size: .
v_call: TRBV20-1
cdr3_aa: CSASKQGGNTEAFF
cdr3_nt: TGCAGTGCTAGTAAGCAGGGAGGAAACACTGAAGCTTTCTTT

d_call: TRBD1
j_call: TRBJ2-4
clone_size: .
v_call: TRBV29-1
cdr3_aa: CSAEQGGAKNIQYF
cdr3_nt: TGCAGCGCGGAACAGGGGGGAGCCAAAAACATTCAGTACTTC

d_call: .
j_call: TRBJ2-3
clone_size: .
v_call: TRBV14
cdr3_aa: CASSQDGVGTDTQYF
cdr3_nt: TGTGCCAGCAGCCAAGACGGGGTGGGCACAGATACGCAGTATTTT

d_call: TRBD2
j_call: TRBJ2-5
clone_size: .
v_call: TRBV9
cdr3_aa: CASSARLAGGRSGETQYF
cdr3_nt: TGTGCCAGCAGCGCGAGGTTAGCGGGGGGGCGATCGGGAGAGACCCAGTACTTC

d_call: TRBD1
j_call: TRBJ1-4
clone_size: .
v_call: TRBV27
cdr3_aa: CASSFSGYRGREKLFF
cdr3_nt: TGTGCCAGCAGTTTTTCTGGCTACAGGGGGCGCGAAAAACTGTTTTTT

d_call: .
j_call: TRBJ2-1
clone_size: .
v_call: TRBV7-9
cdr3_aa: CASSYGYNEQFF
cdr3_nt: TGTGCCAGCAGCTACGGATACAATGAGCAGTTCTTC

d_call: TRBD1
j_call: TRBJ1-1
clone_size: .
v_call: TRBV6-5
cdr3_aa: CASSNRGMNTEAFF
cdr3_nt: TGTGCCAGCAGCAACAGGGGGATGAACACTGAAGCTTTCTTT

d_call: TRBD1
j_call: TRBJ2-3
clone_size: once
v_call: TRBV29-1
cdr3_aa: CSVGQVSSTDTQYF
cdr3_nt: TGCAGCGTAGGACAGGTGTCTAGCACAGATACGCAGTATTTT

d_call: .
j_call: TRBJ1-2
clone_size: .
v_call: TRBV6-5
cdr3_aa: CASRRERNYGYTF
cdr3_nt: TGTGCCAGCCGGCGGGAGAGAAATTATGGCTACACCTTC

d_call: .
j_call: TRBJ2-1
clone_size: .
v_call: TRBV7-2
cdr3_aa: CASSLAGASSYNEQFF
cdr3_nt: TGTGCCAGCAGCCTGGCAGGGGCCAGCTCCTACAATGAGCAGTTCTTC

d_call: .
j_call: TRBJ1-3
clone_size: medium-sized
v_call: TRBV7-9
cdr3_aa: CASSLRREGVAGNTIYF
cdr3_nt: TGTGCCAGCAGCTTACGCCGCGAAGGGGTCGCTGGAAACACCATATATTTT

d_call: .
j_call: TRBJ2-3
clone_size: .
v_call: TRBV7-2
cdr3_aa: CASSGTGMQEDTQYF
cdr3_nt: TGTGCCAGCAGTGGGACGGGGATGCAGGAAGATACGCAGTATTTT

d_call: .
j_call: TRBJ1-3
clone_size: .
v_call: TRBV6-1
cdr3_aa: CASSESYRRNSGNTIYF
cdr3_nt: TGTGCCAGCAGTGAATCTTACAGGCGTAACTCTGGAAACACCATATATTTT

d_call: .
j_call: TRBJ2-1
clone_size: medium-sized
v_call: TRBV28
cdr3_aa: CASSFEVNEQFF
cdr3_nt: TGTGCCAGCAGTTTTGAGGTTAATGAGCAGTTCTTC

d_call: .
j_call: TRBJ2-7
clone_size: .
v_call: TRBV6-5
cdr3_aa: CASSYKSGSPYEQYF
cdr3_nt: TGTGCCAGCAGTTATAAGTCGGGGTCCCCCTACGAGCAGTACTTC

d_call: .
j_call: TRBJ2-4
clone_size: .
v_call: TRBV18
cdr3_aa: CASYPTGAKNIQYF
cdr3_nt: TGTGCCAGCTACCCTACAGGGGCCAAAAACATTCAGTACTTC

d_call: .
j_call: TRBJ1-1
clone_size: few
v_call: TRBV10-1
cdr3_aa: CASSESADNTEAFF
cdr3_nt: TGCGCCAGCAGTGAGTCTGCGGATAACACTGAAGCTTTCTTT

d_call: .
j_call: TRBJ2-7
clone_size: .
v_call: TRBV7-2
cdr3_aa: CASSEVGAREQYF
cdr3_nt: TGTGCCAGCAGCGAAGTGGGGGCTCGGGAGCAGTACTTC

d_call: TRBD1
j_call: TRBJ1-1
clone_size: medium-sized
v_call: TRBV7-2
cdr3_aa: CASSFTQGASTEAFF
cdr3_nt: TGTGCCAGCAGCTTCACACAGGGGGCTAGCACTGAAGCTTTCTTT

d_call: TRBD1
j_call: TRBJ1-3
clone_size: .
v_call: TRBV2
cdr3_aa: CASTKRWDRSLSGNTIYF
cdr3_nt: TGTGCCAGCACCAAGAGGTGGGACAGGAGCCTCTCTGGAAACACCATATATTTT

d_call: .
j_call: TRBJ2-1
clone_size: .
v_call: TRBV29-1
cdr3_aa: CSVEGVSYNEQFF
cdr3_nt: TGCAGCGTTGAGGGTGTCTCCTACAATGAGCAGTTCTTC

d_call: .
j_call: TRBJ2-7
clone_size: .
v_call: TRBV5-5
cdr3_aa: CASSLVWQNEQYF
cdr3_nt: TGTGCCAGCAGCTTGGTTTGGCAGAACGAGCAGTACTTC

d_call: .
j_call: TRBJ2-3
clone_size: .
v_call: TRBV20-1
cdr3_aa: CSASVPGGGYDTQYF
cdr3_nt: TGCAGTGCTAGTGTACCAGGAGGGGGTTATGATACGCAGTATTTT

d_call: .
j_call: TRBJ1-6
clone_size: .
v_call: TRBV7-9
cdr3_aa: CASSSWDGVDNSPLHF
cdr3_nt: TGTGCCAGCAGCTCTTGGGACGGCGTTGATAATTCACCCCTCCACTTT

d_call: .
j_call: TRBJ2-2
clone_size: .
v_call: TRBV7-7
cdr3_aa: CASSLEGGYTGELFF
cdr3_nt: TGTGCCAGCAGCCTGGAGGGGGGGTACACCGGGGAGCTGTTTTTT

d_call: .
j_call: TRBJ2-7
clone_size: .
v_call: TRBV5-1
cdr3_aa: CASSPGESPYEQYF
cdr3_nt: TGCGCCAGCAGCCCAGGGGAGAGCCCCTACGAGCAGTACTTC

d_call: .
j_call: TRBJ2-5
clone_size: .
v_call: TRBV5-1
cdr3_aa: CASSAGIRGLGETQYF
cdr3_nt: TGCGCCAGCAGCGCCGGTATAAGGGGCCTCGGAGAGACCCAGTACTTC

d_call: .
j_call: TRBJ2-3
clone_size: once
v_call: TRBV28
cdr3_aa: CASSPPDRITDTQYF
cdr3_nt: TGTGCCAGCAGTCCCCCGGATAGAATCACAGATACGCAGTATTTT

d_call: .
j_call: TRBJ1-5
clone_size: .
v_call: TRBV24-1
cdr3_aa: CATSDPRDKNQPQHF
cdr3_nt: TGTGCCACCAGTGACCCTCGGGACAAGAATCAGCCCCAGCATTTT

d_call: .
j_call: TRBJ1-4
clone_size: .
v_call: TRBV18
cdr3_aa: CASSPLKGGPGEKLFF
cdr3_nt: TGTGCCAGCTCACCACTTAAAGGAGGGCCGGGTGAAAAACTGTTTTTT

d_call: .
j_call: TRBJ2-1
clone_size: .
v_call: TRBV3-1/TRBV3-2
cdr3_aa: CASSQSILKDRTEQFF
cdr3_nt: TGTGCCAGCAGCCAAAGTATTTTGAAAGATCGCACAGAGCAGTTCTTC

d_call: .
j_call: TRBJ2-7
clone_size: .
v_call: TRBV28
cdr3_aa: CASRLGGSYEQYF
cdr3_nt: TGTGCCAGCAGGTTGGGGGGTTCCTACGAGCAGTACTTC

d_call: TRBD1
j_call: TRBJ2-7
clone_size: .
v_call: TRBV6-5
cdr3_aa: CASRRDRAYEQYF
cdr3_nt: TGTGCCAGCAGACGTGACAGGGCTTACGAGCAGTACTTC

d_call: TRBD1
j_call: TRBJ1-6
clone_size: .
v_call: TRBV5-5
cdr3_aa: CASSPTGTGGVGSPLHF
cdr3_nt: TGTGCCAGCAGCCCCACCGGGACAGGGGGCGTGGGTTCACCCCTCCACTTT

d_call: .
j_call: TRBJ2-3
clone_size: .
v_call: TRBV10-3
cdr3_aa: CAISDSRGTDTQYF
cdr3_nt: TGTGCCATCAGTGACTCCCGGGGCACAGATACGCAGTATTTT

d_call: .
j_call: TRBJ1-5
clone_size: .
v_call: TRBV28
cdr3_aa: CASSRNGADSNQPQHF
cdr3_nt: TGTGCCAGCAGTCGTAATGGAGCTGATAGCAATCAGCCCCAGCATTTT

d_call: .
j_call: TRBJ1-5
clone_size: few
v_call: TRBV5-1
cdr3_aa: CASSENSNQPQHF
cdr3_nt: TGCGCCAGCAGCGAGAATAGCAATCAGCCCCAGCATTTT

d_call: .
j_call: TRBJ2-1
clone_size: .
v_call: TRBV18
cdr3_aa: CASSPYAGLDEQFF
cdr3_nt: TGTGCCAGCTCACCGTATGCGGGGTTAGATGAGCAGTTCTTC

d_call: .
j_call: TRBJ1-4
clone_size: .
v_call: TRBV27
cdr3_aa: CASTSTATNEKLFF
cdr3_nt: TGTGCCAGCACCTCGACAGCGACTAATGAAAAACTGTTTTTT

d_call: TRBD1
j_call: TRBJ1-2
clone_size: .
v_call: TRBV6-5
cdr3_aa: CASSGQGGYGYTF
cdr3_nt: TGTGCCAGCAGCGGACAGGGCGGGTATGGCTACACCTTC

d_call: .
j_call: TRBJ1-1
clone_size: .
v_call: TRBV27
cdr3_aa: CASRGGDMNTEAFF
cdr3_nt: TGTGCCAGCAGAGGGGGTGACATGAACACTGAAGCTTTCTTT

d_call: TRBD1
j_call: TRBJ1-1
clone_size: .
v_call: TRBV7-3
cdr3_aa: CASSLTFQGEAFF
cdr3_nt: TGTGCCAGCAGCTTAACGTTCCAGGGGGAGGCTTTCTTT

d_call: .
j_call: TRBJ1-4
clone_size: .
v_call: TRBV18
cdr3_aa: CASSLRVGDEKLFF
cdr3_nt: TGTGCCAGCTCACTGCGGGTGGGGGACGAAAAACTGTTTTTT

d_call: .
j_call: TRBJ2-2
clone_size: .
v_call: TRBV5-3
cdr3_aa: CARSARGRGDTGELFF
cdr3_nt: TGTGCCAGAAGCGCTAGAGGGAGGGGGGACACCGGGGAGCTGTTTTTT

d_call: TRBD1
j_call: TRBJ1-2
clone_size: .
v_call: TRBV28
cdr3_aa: CASGGQGAAIHGYTF
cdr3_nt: TGTGCCAGCGGGGGACAGGGGGCGGCTATTCATGGCTACACCTTC

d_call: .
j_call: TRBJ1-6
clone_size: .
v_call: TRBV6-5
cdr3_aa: CASRGSTLSGSPLHF
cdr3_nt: TGTGCCAGCAGGGGATCGACCCTCTCCGGTTCACCCCTCCACTTT

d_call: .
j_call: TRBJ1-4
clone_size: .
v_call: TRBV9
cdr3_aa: CASSVDSWGGNEKLFF
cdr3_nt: TGTGCCAGCAGCGTAGATTCCTGGGGGGGTAATGAAAAACTGTTTTTT

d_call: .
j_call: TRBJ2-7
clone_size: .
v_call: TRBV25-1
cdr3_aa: CATTAPMGSYEQYF
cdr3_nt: TGTGCGACCACAGCCCCGATGGGGTCCTACGAGCAGTACTTC

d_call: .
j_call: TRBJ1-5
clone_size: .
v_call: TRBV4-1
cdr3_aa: CASSQAPGDNQPQHF
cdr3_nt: TGCGCCAGCAGCCAAGCTCCAGGTGACAATCAGCCCCAGCATTTT

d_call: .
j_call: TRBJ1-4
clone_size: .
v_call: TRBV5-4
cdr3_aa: CASSLAPGGDEKLFF
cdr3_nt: TGTGCCAGCAGCTTGGCTCCCGGGGGGGATGAAAAACTGTTTTTT

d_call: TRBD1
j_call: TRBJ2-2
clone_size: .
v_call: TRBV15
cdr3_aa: CATSSDRRTGRSRELFF
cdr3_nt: TGTGCCACCAGCAGTGACCGTAGGACAGGGCGGTCGAGGGAGCTGTTTTTT

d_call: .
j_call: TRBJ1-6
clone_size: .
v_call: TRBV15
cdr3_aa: CATSRPQQKPGSYNSPLHF
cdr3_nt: TGTGCCACCAGCAGACCCCAACAGAAACCCGGGTCCTATAATTCACCCCTCCACTTT

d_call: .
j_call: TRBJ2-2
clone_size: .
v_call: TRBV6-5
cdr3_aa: CASSSGGVGTGELFF
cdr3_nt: TGTGCCAGCAGTAGTGGGGGCGTTGGCACCGGGGAGCTGTTTTTT

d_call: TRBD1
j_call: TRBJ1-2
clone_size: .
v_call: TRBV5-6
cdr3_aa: CASRLGQGRGGYTF
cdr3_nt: TGTGCCAGCAGACTGGGACAGGGAAGGGGTGGCTACACCTTC

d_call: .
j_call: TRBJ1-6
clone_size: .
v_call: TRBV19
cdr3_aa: CASSRRNSPLHF
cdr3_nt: TGTGCCAGTAGTCGACGAAATTCACCCCTCCACTTT

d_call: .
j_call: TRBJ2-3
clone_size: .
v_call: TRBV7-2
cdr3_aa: CASSFRSGVSTDTQYF
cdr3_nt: TGTGCCAGCAGCTTCCGATCGGGGGTGAGCACAGATACGCAGTATTTT

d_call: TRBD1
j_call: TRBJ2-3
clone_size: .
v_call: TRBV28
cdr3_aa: CASSSQRDRGSTDTQYF
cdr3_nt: TGTGCCAGCAGTTCTCAGAGGGACAGGGGTAGCACAGATACGCAGTATTTT

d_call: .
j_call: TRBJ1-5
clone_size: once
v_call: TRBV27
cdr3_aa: CASGGGNQPQHF
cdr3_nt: TGTGCCAGCGGGGGGGGAAATCAGCCCCAGCATTTT

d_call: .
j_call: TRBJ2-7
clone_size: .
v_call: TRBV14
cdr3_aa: CASSQVGGVYEQYF
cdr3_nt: TGTGCCAGCAGCCAAGTAGGTGGGGTCTACGAGCAGTACTTC